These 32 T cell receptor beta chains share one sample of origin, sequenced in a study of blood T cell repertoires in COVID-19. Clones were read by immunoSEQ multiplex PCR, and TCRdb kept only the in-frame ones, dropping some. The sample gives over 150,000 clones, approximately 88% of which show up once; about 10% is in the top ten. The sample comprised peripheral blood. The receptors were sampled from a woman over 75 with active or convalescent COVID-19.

CDR3 DNA sequence: TGTGCCAGCAGTTACGCAGCACAGCTCCCGCAGTATTTT. Translation: CASSYAAQLPQYF. This chain connects TRBV6-6 to TRBJ2-3; D call uncertain. V lost 2 bases and J 10 bases, leaving 13 bases between the germline ends. The length of the CDR3 is 13 residues. Germline V gene sequence: CDR1 MNHNY, CDR2 SVGAGI (reference sequence).

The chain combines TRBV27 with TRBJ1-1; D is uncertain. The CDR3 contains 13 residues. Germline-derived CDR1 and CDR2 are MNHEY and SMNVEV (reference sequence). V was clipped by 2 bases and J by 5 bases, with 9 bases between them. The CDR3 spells CASSLKRTTEAFF. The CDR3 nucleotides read TGTGCCAGCAGTTTAAAGAGAACGACTGAAGCTTTCTTT.

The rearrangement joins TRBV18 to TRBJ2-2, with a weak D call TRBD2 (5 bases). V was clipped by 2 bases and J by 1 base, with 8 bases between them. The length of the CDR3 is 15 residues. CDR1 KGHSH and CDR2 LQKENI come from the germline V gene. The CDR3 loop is CASSPGSENTGELFF. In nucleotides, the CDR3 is TGTGCCAGCTCACCAGGGAGCGAGAACACCGGGGAGCTGTTTTTT.

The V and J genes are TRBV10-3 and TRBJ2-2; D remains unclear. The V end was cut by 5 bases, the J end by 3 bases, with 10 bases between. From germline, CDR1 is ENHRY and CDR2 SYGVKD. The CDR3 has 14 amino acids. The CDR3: CAISSGLDTGELFF. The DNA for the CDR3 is TGTGCCATCAGTTCGGGTTTGGACACCGGGGAGCTGTTTTTT.

This CDR3 reads CASSQEAGQGNSPLHF. Here the CDR3 DNA reads TGTGCCAGCAGCCAAGAAGCCGGACAGGGGAATTCACCCCTCCACTTT. The V and J genes are TRBV3-1 (or the pseudogene TRBV3-2) and TRBJ1-6, with 9 nucleotides matching TRBD1. The CDR3 extends over 16 amino acids. Germline values: CDR1 LGHDT, CDR2 YNNKEL (reference sequence). V lost 0 bases and J lost 7; bases outside the gene matches: 4.

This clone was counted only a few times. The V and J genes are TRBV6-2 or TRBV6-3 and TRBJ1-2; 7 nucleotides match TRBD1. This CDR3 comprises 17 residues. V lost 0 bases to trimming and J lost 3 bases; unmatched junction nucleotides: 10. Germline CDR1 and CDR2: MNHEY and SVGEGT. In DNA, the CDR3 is TGTGCCAGCAGTTACTCACCTACAGGGGTCGGCGACTATGGCTACACCTTC. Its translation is CASSYSPTGVGDYGYTF.

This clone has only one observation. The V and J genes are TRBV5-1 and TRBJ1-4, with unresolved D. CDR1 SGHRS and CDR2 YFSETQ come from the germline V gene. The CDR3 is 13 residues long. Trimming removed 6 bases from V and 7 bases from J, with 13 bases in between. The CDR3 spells CASKETRGEKLFF. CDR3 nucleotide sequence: TGCGCCAGCAAGGAAACCCGGGGTGAAAAACTGTTTTTT.

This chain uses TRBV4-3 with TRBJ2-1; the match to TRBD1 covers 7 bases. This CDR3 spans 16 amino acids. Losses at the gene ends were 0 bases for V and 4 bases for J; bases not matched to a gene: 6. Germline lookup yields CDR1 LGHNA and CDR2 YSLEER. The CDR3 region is CASSQDAGTEYNEQFF. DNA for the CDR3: TGCGCCAGCAGCCAAGACGCCGGGACAGAATACAATGAGCAGTTCTTC.

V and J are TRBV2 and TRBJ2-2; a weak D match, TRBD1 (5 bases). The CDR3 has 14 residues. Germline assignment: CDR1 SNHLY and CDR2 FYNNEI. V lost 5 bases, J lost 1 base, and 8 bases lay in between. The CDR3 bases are TGTGCCAGCAGTTTAGACAGGAACACCGGGGAGCTGTTTTTT. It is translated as CASSLDRNTGELFF.

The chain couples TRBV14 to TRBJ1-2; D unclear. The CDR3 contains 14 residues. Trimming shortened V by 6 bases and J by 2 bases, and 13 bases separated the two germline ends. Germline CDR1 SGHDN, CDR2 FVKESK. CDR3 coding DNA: TGTGCCAGCAGTCCAGACGGACTAAACTATGGCTACACCTTC. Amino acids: CASSPDGLNYGYTF.

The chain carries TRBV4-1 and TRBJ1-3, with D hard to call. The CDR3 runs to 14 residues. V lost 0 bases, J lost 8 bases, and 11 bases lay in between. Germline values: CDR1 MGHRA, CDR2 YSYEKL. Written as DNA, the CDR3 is TGCGCCAGCAGCCAAGACGGGAGGGCGGACACCATATATTTT. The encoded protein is CASSQDGRADTIYF.

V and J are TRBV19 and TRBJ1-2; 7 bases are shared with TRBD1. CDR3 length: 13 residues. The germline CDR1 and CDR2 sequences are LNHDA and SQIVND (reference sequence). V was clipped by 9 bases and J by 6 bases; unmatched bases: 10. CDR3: CASGDRDRHGYTF. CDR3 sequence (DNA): TGTGCCAGCGGCGACAGGGACAGACATGGCTACACCTTC. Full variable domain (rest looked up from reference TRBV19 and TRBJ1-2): DGGITQSPKYLFRKEGQNVTLSCEQNLNHDAMYWYRQDPGQGLRLIYYSQIVNDFQKGDIAEGYSVSREKKESFPLTVTSAQKNPTAFYLCASGDRDRHGYTFGSGTRLTVV.

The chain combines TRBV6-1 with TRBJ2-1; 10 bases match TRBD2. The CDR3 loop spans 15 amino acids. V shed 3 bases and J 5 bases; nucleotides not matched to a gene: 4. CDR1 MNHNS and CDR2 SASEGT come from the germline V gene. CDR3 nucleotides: TGTGCCAGCAGTGACCTAGCGGGGGTTAACAATGAGCAGTTCTTC. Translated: CASSDLAGVNNEQFF.

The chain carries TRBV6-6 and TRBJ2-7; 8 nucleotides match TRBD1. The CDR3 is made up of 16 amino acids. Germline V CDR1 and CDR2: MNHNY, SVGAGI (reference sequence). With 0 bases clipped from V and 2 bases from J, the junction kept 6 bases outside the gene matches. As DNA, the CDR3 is TGTGCCAGCAGTTACTCTGGACAGGGTACGGCCTACGAGCAGTACTTC. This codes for CASSYSGQGTAYEQYF.

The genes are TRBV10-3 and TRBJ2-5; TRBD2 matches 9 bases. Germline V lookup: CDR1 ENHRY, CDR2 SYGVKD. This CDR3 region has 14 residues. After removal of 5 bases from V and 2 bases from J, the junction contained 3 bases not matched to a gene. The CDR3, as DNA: TGTGCCATCAGTAGCGGGGGGAATCAAGAGACCCAGTACTTC. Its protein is CAISSGGNQETQYF.

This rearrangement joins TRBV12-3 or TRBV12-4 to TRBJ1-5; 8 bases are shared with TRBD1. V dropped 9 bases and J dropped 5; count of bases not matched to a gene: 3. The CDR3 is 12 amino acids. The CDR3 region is CASGQGDQPQHF. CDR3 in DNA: TGTGCCAGTGGACAGGGTGATCAGCCCCAGCATTTT.

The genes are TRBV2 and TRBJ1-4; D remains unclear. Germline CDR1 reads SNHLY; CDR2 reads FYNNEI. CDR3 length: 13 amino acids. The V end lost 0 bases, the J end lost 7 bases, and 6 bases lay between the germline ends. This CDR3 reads CASSEAPSEKLFF. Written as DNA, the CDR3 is TGTGCCAGCAGTGAAGCGCCGAGTGAAAAACTGTTTTTT. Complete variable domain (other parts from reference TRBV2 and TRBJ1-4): EPEVTQTPSHQVTQMGQEVILRCVPISNHLYFYWYRQILGQKVEFLVSFYNNEISEKSEIFDDQFSVERPDGSNFTLKIRSTKLEDSAMYFCASSEAPSEKLFFGSGTQLSVL.

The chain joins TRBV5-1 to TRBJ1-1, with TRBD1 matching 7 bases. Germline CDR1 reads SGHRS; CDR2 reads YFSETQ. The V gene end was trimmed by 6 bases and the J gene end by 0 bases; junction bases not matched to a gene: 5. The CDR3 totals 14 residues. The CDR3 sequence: CASTSTGLNTEAFF. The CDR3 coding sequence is TGCGCCAGCACCTCGACAGGGTTGAACACTGAAGCTTTCTTT.

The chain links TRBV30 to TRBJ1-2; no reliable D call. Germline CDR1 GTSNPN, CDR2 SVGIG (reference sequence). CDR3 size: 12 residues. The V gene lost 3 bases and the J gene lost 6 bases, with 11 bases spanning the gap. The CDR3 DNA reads TGTGCCTGGAGCCACACACCGAATGGCTACACCTTC. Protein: CAWSHTPNGYTF. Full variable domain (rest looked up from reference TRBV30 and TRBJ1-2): SQTIHQWPATLVQPVGSPLSLECTVEGTSNPNLYWYRQAAGRGLQLLFYSVGIGQISSEVPQNLSASRPQDRQFILSSKKLLLSDSGFYLCAWSHTPNGYTFGSGTRLTVV.

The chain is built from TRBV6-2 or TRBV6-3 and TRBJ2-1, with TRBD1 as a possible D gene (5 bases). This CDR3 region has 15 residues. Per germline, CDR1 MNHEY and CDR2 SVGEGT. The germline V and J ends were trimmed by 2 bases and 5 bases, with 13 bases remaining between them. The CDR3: CASSYAQVGHNEQFF. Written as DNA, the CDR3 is TGTGCCAGCAGTTACGCACAGGTAGGCCACAATGAGCAGTTCTTC.

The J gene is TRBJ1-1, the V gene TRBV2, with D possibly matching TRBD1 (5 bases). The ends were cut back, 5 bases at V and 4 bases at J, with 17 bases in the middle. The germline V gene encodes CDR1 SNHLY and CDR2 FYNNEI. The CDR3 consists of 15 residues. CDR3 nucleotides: TGTGCCAGCAGTTGGGAGGGGTCTTTGGCCACTGAAGCTTTCTTT. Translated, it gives CASSWEGSLATEAFF.

Here the CDR3 reads CASSLVGGAGREQYF. CDR3 sequence (DNA): TGTGCCAGCAGCTTAGTCGGGGGGGCAGGACGCGAGCAGTACTTC. The chain recombines TRBV11-2 with TRBJ2-7; 8 nucleotides line up with TRBD2. The CDR3 has 15 residues. The junction had 8 bases not matched to a gene; V was cut back by 1 base and J by 6 bases. Per the germline V gene, CDR1 is SGHAT and CDR2 is FQNNGV.

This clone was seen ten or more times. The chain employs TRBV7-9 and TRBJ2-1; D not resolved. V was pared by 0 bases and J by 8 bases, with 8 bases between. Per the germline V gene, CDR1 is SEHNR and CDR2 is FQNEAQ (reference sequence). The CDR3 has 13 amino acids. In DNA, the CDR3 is TGTGCCAGCAGCTTAGCCCCCACGGATGAGCAGTTCTTC. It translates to CASSLAPTDEQFF.

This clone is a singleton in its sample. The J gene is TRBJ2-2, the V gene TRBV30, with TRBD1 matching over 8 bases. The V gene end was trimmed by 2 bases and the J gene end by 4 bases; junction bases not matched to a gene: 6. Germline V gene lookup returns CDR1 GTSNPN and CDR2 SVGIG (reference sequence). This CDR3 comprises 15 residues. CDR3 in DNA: TGTGCCTGGAGTAGTCGGGACAGGTTCACCGGGGAGCTGTTTTTT. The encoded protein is CAWSSRDRFTGELFF.

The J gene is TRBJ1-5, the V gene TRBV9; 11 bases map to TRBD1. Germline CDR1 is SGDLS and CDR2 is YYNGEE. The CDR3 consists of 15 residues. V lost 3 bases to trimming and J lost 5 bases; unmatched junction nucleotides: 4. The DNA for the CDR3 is TGTGCCAGCAGCGCGGGGACAGGGGGTGATCAGCCCCAGCATTTT. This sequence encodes CASSAGTGGDQPQHF.

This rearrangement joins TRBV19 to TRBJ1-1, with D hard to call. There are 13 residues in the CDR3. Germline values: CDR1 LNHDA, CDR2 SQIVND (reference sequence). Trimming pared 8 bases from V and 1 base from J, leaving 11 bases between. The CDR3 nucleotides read TGTGCCAGTTCGGAGAACCGGAACACTGAAGCTTTCTTT. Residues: CASSENRNTEAFF.

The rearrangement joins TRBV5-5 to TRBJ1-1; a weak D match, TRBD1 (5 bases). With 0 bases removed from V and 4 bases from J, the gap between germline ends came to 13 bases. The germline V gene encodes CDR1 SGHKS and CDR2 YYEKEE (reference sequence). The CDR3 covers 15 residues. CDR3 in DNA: TGTGCCAGCAGCTTGGGGGCAGGGAAGACCACTGAAGCTTTCTTT. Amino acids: CASSLGAGKTTEAFF.

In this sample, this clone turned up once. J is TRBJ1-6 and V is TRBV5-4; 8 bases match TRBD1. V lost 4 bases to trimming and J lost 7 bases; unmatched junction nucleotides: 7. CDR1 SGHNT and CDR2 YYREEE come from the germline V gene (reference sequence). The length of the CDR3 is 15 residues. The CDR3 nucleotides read TGTGCCAGCAGCCCCGGACAGGGCCCAAATTCACCCCTCCACTTT. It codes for CASSPGQGPNSPLHF. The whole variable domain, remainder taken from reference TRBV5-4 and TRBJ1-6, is ETGVTQSPTHLIKTRGQQVTLRCSSQSGHNTVSWYQQALGQGPQFIFQYYREEENGRGNFPPRFSGLQFPNYSSELNVNALELDDSALYLCASSPGQGPNSPLHFGNGTRLTVT.

This chain's CDR3 is CASSIEGRGTELFF. CDR3 coding DNA: TGTGCCAGTAGTATAGAGGGCAGGGGAACGGAACTGTTTTTT. The chain is built from TRBV19 and TRBJ1-4; perhaps TRBD1 as D (6 bases). This CDR3 spans 14 amino acids. Germline V lookup: CDR1 LNHDA, CDR2 SQIVND (reference sequence). V lost 0 bases, J lost 12 bases, and 14 bases lay in between.

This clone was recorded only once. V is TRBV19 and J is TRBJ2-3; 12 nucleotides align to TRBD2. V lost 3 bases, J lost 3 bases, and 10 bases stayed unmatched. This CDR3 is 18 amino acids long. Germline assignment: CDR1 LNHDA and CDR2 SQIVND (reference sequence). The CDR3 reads CASSITSGGPGRTDTQYF. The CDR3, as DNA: TGTGCCAGTAGTATCACTAGCGGGGGGCCCGGTAGGACAGATACGCAGTATTTT. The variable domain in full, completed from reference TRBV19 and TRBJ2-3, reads DGGITQSPKYLFRKEGQNVTLSCEQNLNHDAMYWYRQDPGQGLRLIYYSQIVNDFQKGDIAEGYSVSREKKESFPLTVTSAQKNPTAFYLCASSITSGGPGRTDTQYFGPGTRLTVL.

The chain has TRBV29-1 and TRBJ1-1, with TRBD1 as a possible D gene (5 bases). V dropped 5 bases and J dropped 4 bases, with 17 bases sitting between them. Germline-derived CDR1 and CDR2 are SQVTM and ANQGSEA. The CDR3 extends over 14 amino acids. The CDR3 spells CSVITGGGGTEAFF. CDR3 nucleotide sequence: TGCAGCGTTATAACGGGGGGAGGCGGCACTGAAGCTTTCTTT.

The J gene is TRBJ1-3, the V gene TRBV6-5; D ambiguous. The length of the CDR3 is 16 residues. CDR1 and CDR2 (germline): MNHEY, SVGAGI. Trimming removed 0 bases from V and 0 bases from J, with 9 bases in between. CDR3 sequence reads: CASSYSITDSGNTIYF. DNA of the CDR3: TGTGCCAGCAGTTACTCGATAACAGACTCTGGAAACACCATATATTTT.